This TCR beta chain appears in the sequencing data of a study of shared clonotypes between healthy human individuals. General observations from the study: Lower generation probabilities were found for non-shared clonotypes than for those shared by all four donors. Represented diversity, genetic and exposure-history alike, was limited by few donors.

Authors' data handling: Quality scores were absent from the junction-only immunoSEQ sequences, so filtering differed. Sequencing was performed with immunoSEQ multiplex PCR; in TCRdb, only in-frame clones are kept and a portion is missing. The D gene and trimming were derived from the DNA, and the V and J assignments and clone size from that table. The sample lists 2 million to 2.5 million clones, nearly 97% occurring once. A CD45RA-negative memory subset and a CD45RA+ naive subset were separated from the CD4+ cells. As regards this clone: The antigen is undetermined. Other DNA sequences in the same sample also yield this CDR3.

CDR1 and CDR2 (germline): MNHNS, SASEGT. The CDR3 has 12 residues. V was clipped by 6 bases and J by 6 bases, with 8 bases between them. The clonotype was recovered from a man between 18 and 29 years old in good health. The sequenced sample was naive CD4+ T cells sorted from blood. Subset noted: CD45RA+ positively selected. V gene TRBV6-1 combines with J gene TRBJ2-2; a possible D gene is TRBD1 (5 bases). As DNA, the CDR3 is TGTGCCAGCAGCGTAGGGGCCGGGGAGCTGTTTTTT. Amino acid sequence: CASSVGAGELFF.